This T cell receptor beta chain was recovered during a study of cytomegalovirus exposure and HLA in healthy donors. 13 Jbeta primers and 60 Vbeta primers were used for the PCR. Clones were read by immunoSEQ multiplex PCR, and TCRdb kept only the in-frame ones, dropping some. The sample lists 65,000 to 70,000 clones, about 68% occurring once. Germline V gene lookup returns CDR1 MRHNA and CDR2 SNTAGT. CDR3 length equals 14 residues. V dropped 0 bases and J dropped 5 bases, with 7 bases sitting between them. The chain joins TRBV6-4 to TRBJ2-2; D not certain. The sequence was collected from a woman aged 25 to 39 in good health and CMV-seropositive. Sequenced input: PBMCs. CDR3 region: CASSDSMRTGELFF. In nucleotides, the CDR3 is TGTGCCAGCAGTGACTCTATGAGGACCGGGGAGCTGTTTTTT.